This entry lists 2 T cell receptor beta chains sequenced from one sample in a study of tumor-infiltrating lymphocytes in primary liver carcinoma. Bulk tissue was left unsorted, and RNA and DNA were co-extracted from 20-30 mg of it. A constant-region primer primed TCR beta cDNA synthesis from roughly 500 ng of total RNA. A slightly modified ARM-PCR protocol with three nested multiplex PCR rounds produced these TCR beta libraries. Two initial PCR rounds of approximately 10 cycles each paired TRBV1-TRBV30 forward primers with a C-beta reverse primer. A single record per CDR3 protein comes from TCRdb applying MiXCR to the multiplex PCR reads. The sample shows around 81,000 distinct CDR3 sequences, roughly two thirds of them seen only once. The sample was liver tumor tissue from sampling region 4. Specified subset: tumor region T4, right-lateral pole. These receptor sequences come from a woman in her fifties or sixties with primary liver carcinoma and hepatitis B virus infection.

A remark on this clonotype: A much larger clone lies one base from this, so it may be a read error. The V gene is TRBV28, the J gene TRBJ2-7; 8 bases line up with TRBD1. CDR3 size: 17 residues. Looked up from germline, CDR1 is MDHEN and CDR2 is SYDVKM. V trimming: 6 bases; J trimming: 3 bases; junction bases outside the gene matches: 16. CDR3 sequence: CASSSRIVDRGRYEQYF. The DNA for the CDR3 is TGTGCCAGCAGCTCCCGTATCGTAGACAGGGGACGCTACGAGCAGTACTTC.

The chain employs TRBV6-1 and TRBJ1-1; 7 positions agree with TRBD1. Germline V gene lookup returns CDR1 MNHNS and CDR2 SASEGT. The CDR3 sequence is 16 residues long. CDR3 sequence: CARSEGTGDSPAEAFF. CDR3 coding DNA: TGTGCACGCAGTGAGGGCACAGGGGATTCTCCCGCTGAAGCTTTCTTT.